This T cell receptor beta chain derives from a study of early T cells in non-severe SARS-CoV-2 infection. The wider study: The sequenced material was bulk RNA from unsorted whole blood, and its chains were unpaired. Study conclusions and caveats: VDJdb matches were skewed toward anti-spike CD8 T cell responses.

This clonotype appeared a few times. Its matching antigen is unknown. Individually, cDNA molecules had unique molecular identifiers attached to them. Via MiXCR, TCRdb re-called the 5' RACE reads, giving one row per CDR3 protein. The sample yields about 64,000 distinct CDR3 sequences, about 17% seen once. This CDR3 contains 17 residues. Between the trimmed V and J ends, which lost 4 bases and 1 base, there was a span of 19 bases. CDR1 and CDR2 from the germline V gene are LNHDA and SQIVND (reference sequence). This specimen was whole blood, taken at baseline. The genes are TRBV19 and TRBJ1-1; possible D gene TRBD1, 6 bases. The clonotype comes from an adult who was a healthcare worker with PCR-confirmed SARS-CoV-2 infection or an uninfected control (not recorded which). As DNA, the CDR3 is TGTGCCAGTAGTACCCGGAAAGGAGGGGGAAAGAACACTGAAGCTTTCTTT. Translated: CASSTRKGGGKNTEAFF.